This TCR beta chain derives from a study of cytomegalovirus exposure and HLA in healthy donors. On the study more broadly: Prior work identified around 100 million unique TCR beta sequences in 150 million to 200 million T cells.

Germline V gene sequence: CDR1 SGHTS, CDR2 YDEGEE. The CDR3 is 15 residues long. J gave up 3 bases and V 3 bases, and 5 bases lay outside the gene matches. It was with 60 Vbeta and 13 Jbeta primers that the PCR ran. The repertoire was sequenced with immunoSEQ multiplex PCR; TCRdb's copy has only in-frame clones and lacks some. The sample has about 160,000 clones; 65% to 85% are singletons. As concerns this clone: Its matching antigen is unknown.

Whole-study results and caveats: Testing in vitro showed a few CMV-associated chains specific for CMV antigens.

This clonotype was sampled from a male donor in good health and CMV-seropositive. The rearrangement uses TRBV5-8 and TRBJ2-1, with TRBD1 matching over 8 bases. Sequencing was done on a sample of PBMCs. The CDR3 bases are TGTGCCAGCAGCTCCGGGACAGGAGTCTACAATGAGCAGTTCTTC. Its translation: CASSSGTGVYNEQFF.